Ten or more counts support the clone carrying this T cell receptor (beta chain). Its specificity is unknown. The CDR3 loop spans 13 amino acids. V was trimmed by 7 bases and J by 2 bases, leaving 8 bases between them. Germline lookup yields CDR1 SEHNR and CDR2 FQNEAQ (reference sequence). The data stem from a study of response to subunit inactivated influenza vaccine. Whole-study findings and limits: The study's authors posited that every seasonal influenza vaccination enlists few new T cells.

TCRdb re-analysed the RT-PCR reads in MiXCR, keeping a single row per CDR3 protein. The sample holds about 570,000 distinct CDR3 sequences, 10% to 12% seen once. This same sample was also taken into another study, of T cells expressing NK-cell markers. That source adds: UMIs were included in TCR beta cDNA generated by 5'RACE template switching. Within the sequenced cohort of eight donors, seven exhibited HCMV seropositivity and one was seronegative. The study found dominant NKG2C+ clonotypes at roughly 1.0-7.5% of CD8+ T cells in roughly six donors. Specificity for HCMV among expanded NKG2C+ T cell clones was not established.

This chain links TRBV7-9 with TRBJ2-2; D perhaps matches TRBD1 (5 bases). This clonotype originated in a man between 50 and 59 years old who received an inactivated influenza vaccine. This sample comprised PBMCs from blood, obtained on the day of vaccination. CDR3 residues: CASKGLNTGELFF. DNA of the CDR3: TGTGCCAGCAAGGGGTTAAACACCGGGGAGCTGTTTTTT.